This T cell receptor (beta chain) was identified during a study of a mutant IDH1 vaccine in newly diagnosed glioma (dated by TCRdb to the early 2020s). Describing the broader study: Eight vaccinations were administered to patients in weeks 1, 3, 5, 7, 11, 15, 19 and 23, corresponding to visits V03 through V10. Vaccination began 4-6 weeks after radiotherapy alone, or alongside temozolomide cycles in the chemotherapy-containing groups. Of the 25 to 40 patients who were treated, approximately 60% were male and 37.5% were female, and the mean age was about 37 years. Prior to enrollment, standard therapy consisting of radiotherapy alone, temozolomide alone, or radiochemotherapy with temozolomide had been administered to patients, with the combination being received by most patients. Six visits were used for peripheral blood collection: V03 (baseline), V05, V07, V10, V12 and V13. For exploratory analyses, longitudinal TCRB deep sequencing was carried out in some 25 treated patients wherever samples were available.

Per the publication, the time point label means: week 23, last vaccination. Each vaccine dose, consisting of 300 ug of a 20-mer mutant IDH1 peptide in Montanide, was administered subcutaneously with topical imiquimod. All donors had newly diagnosed IDH1-mutant astrocytomas of WHO grade 3 or 4 that showed loss of nuclear ATRX. The samples were drawn from NOA16, a multicentre, single-arm, open-label phase I trial in Germany that tested a mutant IDH1 peptide vaccine in humans for the first time. The DNeasy Blood and Tissue Kit was used to extract genomic DNA from EDTA blood for TCRB sequencing. The V and J ends are trimmed by 5 bases and 3 bases, leaving 6 bases between them. Based on the germline V gene, the CDR1 and CDR2 sequences are SGHVS and FNYEAQ. Spanning cysteine to phenylalanine, the CDR3 consists of 12 amino acids. Only CDR3 DNA is held: 36 bases, read in frame from base 1. Summary of the overall study and its limitations: According to the authors, sample limitations meant that analyses of patient blood samples could not be reproduced. No apparent relationship was observed between pseudoprogression and alterations in the top peripheral T cell clonotypes detected by TCRB sequencing. Availability determined which PBMC samples were chosen for TCRB deep sequencing. Immune responses induced by the vaccine were seen in approximately 92% of patients across multiple MHC alleles.

To prepare the library, the immunoSEQ multiplex PCR assay was applied. Rearranged TCR beta chain sequences were amplified with the hsTCRB Kit following the manufacturer's protocol. Sequencing of TCRB libraries was carried out on an Illumina MiSeq. The authors processed their data as follows. Demultiplexing, trimming and gene mapping were performed with the kit vendor's proprietary platform. The table was pulled from immuneACCESS by TCRdb, which kept in-frame rearrangements only. Such tables lose some clones; where checked, under half of the loss comes from unresolved V genes, and the rest has no known cause. That table supplies the V and J calls and clone size; D and trimming were determined from the DNA. A total of 50,000 to 70,000 clones appear in this sample, approximately 80% of them only once. The ten largest make up about 14% of the sample. In regard to this clone: What antigen it recognizes has not been identified. It has no much larger one-base neighbor in the sample; base qualities were not kept.

Rearrangement joined TRBV7-6 to TRBJ2-3; the D gene is possibly TRBD1, with 5 bases matching. This clonotype originated in a man aged 18 to 29 with glioma. Sequences were derived from PBMCs, sampled from a glioma patient whose treatment included an IDH1 peptide vaccine. The CDR3 amino acid sequence is: CASSRQTDTQYF. The DNA is as follows: TGTGCCAGCAGCCGACAGACAGATACGCAGTATTTT.